Listed here are 27 T cell receptor beta chains from one sample, sequenced in a study of blood T cell repertoires in COVID-19. Clones were read by immunoSEQ multiplex PCR, and TCRdb kept only the in-frame ones, dropping some. The sample includes 250,000 or so clones, 90% of them seen just once. Sequenced sample: peripheral blood. These receptors all come from a woman aged 55 to 70 with COVID-19, enrolled during active disease.

This clone was seen a single time. The chain employs TRBV18 and TRBJ2-1; TRBD2 aligns across 10 bases. The junction had 8 bases not matched to a gene; V was cut back by 4 bases and J by 8 bases. The CDR3 has 15 amino acids. The V gene's germline CDR1 is KGHSH and CDR2 LQKENI. The CDR3 loop reads CASSQGAGGLDEQFF. The CDR3 DNA follows: TGTGCCAGCTCACAAGGAGCGGGGGGGCTGGATGAGCAGTTCTTC.

This clone was found many times. V and J are TRBV19 and TRBJ1-3; tentative D call: TRBD1 (6 bases). This CDR3 region has 15 residues. Trimming removed 5 bases at V and 2 bases at J, with 13 bases between. Germline V gene data show CDR1 as LNHDA and CDR2 as SQIVND (reference sequence). CDR3 amino acids: CASSGQSGTGNTIYF. The CDR3 DNA sequence: TGTGCCAGTAGTGGACAGAGCGGTACTGGAAACACCATATATTTT.

The gene calls are TRBV7-9 and TRBJ2-3, with TRBD2 matching 7 bases. J was trimmed by 3 bases and V by 8 bases; bases with no gene match: 5. Germline-derived CDR1 and CDR2 are SEHNR and FQNEAQ (reference sequence). There are 13 residues in the CDR3. The CDR3 DNA is TGTGCCAGCTCGGGAGCGGGGACAGATACGCAGTATTTT. Its protein product is CASSGAGTDTQYF.

The CDR3 loop is CASKVDTELGYGYTF. In DNA, the CDR3 is TGTGCCAGCAAAGTAGACACCGAGTTGGGCTATGGCTACACCTTC. This rearrangement joins TRBV2 to TRBJ1-2, with D uncertain. Trimming pared 7 bases from V and 4 bases from J, leaving 19 bases between. CDR1 and CDR2 from the germline V gene are SNHLY and FYNNEI. CDR3 length: 15 residues.

The genes are TRBV6-5 and TRBJ1-3, with TRBD1 as a possible D gene (6 bases). The V gene's germline CDR1 is MNHEY and CDR2 SVGAGI. This CDR3 has 15 amino acids. Deletions cut 6 bases from V and 3 bases from J, with 15 bases between. DNA for the CDR3: TGTGCCAGCAGCCAGGGGCCCCAGCATGGAAACACCATATATTTT. It is translated as CASSQGPQHGNTIYF.

The chain recombines TRBV19 with TRBJ1-6; D is ambiguous. CDR3 length: 15 amino acids. The germline V and J ends were trimmed by 2 bases and 7 bases, with 12 bases remaining between them. Germline V gene lookup returns CDR1 LNHDA and CDR2 SQIVND (reference sequence). The CDR3 coding sequence is TGTGCCAGTAGTATAAGCCCGGGTGGCAATTCACCCCTCCACTTT. This encodes CASSISPGGNSPLHF. Supplemented by reference TRBV19 and TRBJ1-6, the full variable domain reads DGGITQSPKYLFRKEGQNVTLSCEQNLNHDAMYWYRQDPGQGLRLIYYSQIVNDFQKGDIAEGYSVSREKKESFPLTVTSAQKNPTAFYLCASSISPGGNSPLHFGNGTRLTVT.

The chain joins TRBV19 to TRBJ1-5, with D tentatively TRBD1 (6 bases). Germline CDR1 reads LNHDA; CDR2 reads SQIVND (reference sequence). Trimming removed 1 base from V and 6 bases from J, with 13 bases in between. CDR3 length: 15 residues. The CDR3 loop reads CASSIGGGEGQPQHF. The CDR3, as DNA: TGTGCCAGTAGTATAGGAGGGGGGGAGGGTCAGCCCCAGCATTTT.

This clone was recorded only once. The chain recombines TRBV2 with TRBJ1-2; 11 bases are shared with TRBD1. This CDR3 is 13 amino acids long. The V gene's germline CDR1 is SNHLY and CDR2 FYNNEI. With V trimmed by 5 bases and J by 10 bases, 6 bases remained unmatched. CDR3 amino acids: CASSLDRGHAYTF. For the CDR3, the DNA is TGTGCCAGCAGTCTGGACAGGGGGCACGCCTACACCTTC.

V is TRBV6-2 or TRBV6-3 and J is TRBJ1-2; 7 bases line up with TRBD1. Germline V CDR1 and CDR2: MNHEY, SVGEGT. The CDR3 length is 15 residues. The J segment lost 4 bases and the V segment lost 0 bases, leaving 5 bases of the junction unmatched. This CDR3 reads CASSYSGGQSYGYTF. Written as DNA, the CDR3 is TGTGCCAGCAGTTACTCCGGGGGACAGAGCTATGGCTACACCTTC.

V and J are TRBV18 and TRBJ1-5, with 7 bases identical to TRBD1. The CDR3 extends over 16 amino acids. In germline, CDR1 is KGHSH, CDR2 LQKENI. With 2 bases clipped from V and 2 bases from J, the junction kept 6 bases outside the gene matches. The CDR3, as DNA: TGTGCCAGCTCACCATCAAAGGGGGCTGGCAATCAGCCCCAGCATTTT. It specifies CASSPSKGAGNQPQHF.

This rearrangement joins TRBV5-1 to TRBJ1-1; D call uncertain. This CDR3 has 17 residues. Per the germline V gene, CDR1 is SGHRS and CDR2 is YFSETQ. The ends were cut back, 1 base at V and 2 bases at J, with 18 bases in the middle. The CDR3 DNA follows: TGCGCCAGCAGCTTGAGATCGGGGAGGGTCGGAAACACTGAAGCTTTCTTT. Amino acids: CASSLRSGRVGNTEAFF. The whole variable domain, filled in from reference TRBV5-1 and TRBJ1-1, reads KAGVTQTPRYLIKTRGQQVTLSCSPISGHRSVSWYQQTPGQGLQFLFEYFSETQRNKGNFPGRFSGRQFSNSRSEMNVSTLELGDSALYLCASSLRSGRVGNTEAFFGQGTRLTVV.

The rearrangement links TRBV7-3 to TRBJ2-3; a weak D match, TRBD2 (6 bases). Germline V CDR1 and CDR2: SGHTA, FQGTGA. The CDR3 has 15 residues. The V end lost 5 bases, the J end lost 4 bases, and 16 bases lay between the germline ends. The CDR3 region is CASSLQAGPADTQYF. In nucleotides, the CDR3 is TGTGCCAGCAGCCTCCAGGCGGGACCTGCAGATACGCAGTATTTT.

For the CDR3, the DNA is TGTGCCAGCAGCCATGGGGCAGGGGACAATCAGCCCCAGCATTTT. This encodes CASSHGAGDNQPQHF. The chain joins TRBV3-1 (or the pseudogene TRBV3-2) to TRBJ1-5; the D gene is possibly TRBD1 (6 bases). V shed 3 bases and J shed 3 bases, with 12 bases lying between them. From germline, CDR1 is LGHDT and CDR2 YNNKEL (reference sequence). The CDR3 spans 15 residues.

The chain carries TRBV5-6 and TRBJ1-4, with 10 nucleotides matching TRBD1. The V and J ends lost 4 bases and 14 bases, in that order; junction bases with no gene match: 14. Germline CDR1 reads SGHDT; CDR2 reads YYEEEE. This CDR3 has 15 residues. The CDR3 DNA sequence: TGTGCCAGCAGCCAGAGGACAGGGGGGACCGAGATGCTGTTTTTT. This encodes CASSQRTGGTEMLFF.

This clone was counted once. The J gene is TRBJ1-5, the V gene TRBV6-5; a weak D match, TRBD1 (6 bases). Trimming left V 6 bases short and J 7 bases short, with 13 bases between. The germline V gene encodes CDR1 MNHEY and CDR2 SVGAGI. This CDR3 is 13 amino acids long. The CDR3 sequence: CASRIGQFQPQHF. The CDR3 nucleotides are TGTGCCAGCAGAATCGGACAGTTCCAGCCCCAGCATTTT.

The V call is TRBV10-3, the J call TRBJ2-6, with a weak D call TRBD1 (7 bases). The length of the CDR3 is 17 residues. Germline CDR1 reads ENHRY; CDR2 reads SYGVKD. V shed 3 bases and J shed 2 bases, with 14 bases lying between them. This chain's CDR3 is CAISDRQGGTGANVLTF. The CDR3 DNA follows: TGTGCCATCAGTGACCGACAGGGAGGCACTGGGGCCAACGTCCTGACTTTC.

In this sample, this clone turned up a few times. The gene calls are TRBV5-1 and TRBJ2-2; D call uncertain. The CDR3 has 14 amino acids. Trimming removed 4 bases at V and 0 bases at J, with 7 bases between. From germline, CDR1 is SGHRS and CDR2 YFSETQ. CDR3 in amino acids: CASSTDTNTGELFF. CDR3 nucleotides: TGCGCCAGCAGCACTGACACGAACACCGGGGAGCTGTTTTTT.

The genes are TRBV24-1 and TRBJ2-2, with 9 bases aligning to TRBD1. The CDR3 sequence is 16 residues long. Germline trimming cut 3 bases from V and 5 bases from J; bases unmatched to any gene: 6. CDR1 KGHDR and CDR2 SFDVKD come from the germline V gene. In DNA form, the CDR3 reads TGTGCCACCAGTGATCCCGGGACAGGGAGGACCGGGGAGCTGTTTTTT. It yields the protein CATSDPGTGRTGELFF.

This clone was found once. V is TRBV9 and J is TRBJ1-5, with D possibly matching TRBD1 (6 bases). In germline, CDR1 is SGDLS, CDR2 YYNGEE. Trimming took off 1 base at V and 6 bases at J, with 14 bases between the two ends. The CDR3 has 15 residues. The CDR3 spells CASSVRGEGSQPQHF. The DNA of the CDR3 is TGTGCCAGCAGCGTAAGGGGGGAGGGGTCTCAGCCCCAGCATTTT.

This chain links TRBV2 with TRBJ1-4; D ambiguous. The V gene's germline CDR1 is SNHLY and CDR2 FYNNEI. V was shortened by 6 bases and J by 9 bases, with 17 bases between the two germline ends. This CDR3 spans 14 amino acids. The CDR3 loop reads CASRPQPEGKKLFF. CDR3 sequence (DNA): TGTGCCAGCAGACCACAGCCGGAGGGCAAAAAACTGTTTTTT.

For the CDR3, the DNA is TGTGCCAGCAGCTTATCCCGGGACACCAGCACAGATACGCAGTATTTT. Residues: CASSLSRDTSTDTQYF. The rearrangement joins TRBV7-2 to TRBJ2-3, with D maybe TRBD1 (6 bases). CDR1 and CDR2 from the germline V gene are SGHTA and FQGNSA. V was trimmed by 2 bases and J by 0 bases, leaving 12 bases between them. The CDR3 is made up of 16 amino acids.

This rearrangement joins TRBV6-5 to TRBJ1-1, with a possible D match to TRBD1 (5 bases). The CDR3 runs 14 residues. CDR1 MNHEY and CDR2 SVGAGI come from the germline V gene. Deletions cut 4 bases from V and 4 bases from J, with 13 bases between. This chain's CDR3 is CASSSRGFGTEAFF. CDR3 DNA sequence: TGTGCCAGCAGTTCACGGGGGTTTGGCACTGAAGCTTTCTTT.

This clone was counted a single time. The chain is built from TRBV11-2 and TRBJ2-7; a possible D gene is TRBD1 (6 bases). Looked up from germline, CDR1 is SGHAT and CDR2 is FQNNGV. This CDR3 has 15 amino acids. Trimming took 1 base from V and 2 from J, leaving 12 bases between them. The CDR3 DNA follows: TGTGCCAGCAGCTTAGGGCCAGGGACACCCTACGAGCAGTACTTC. Residues: CASSLGPGTPYEQYF.

The V call is TRBV6-5, the J call TRBJ1-1; TRBD1 aligns across 9 bases. The V segment lost 6 bases and the J segment 5 bases; nucleotides outside the gene matches: 10. CDR1 MNHEY and CDR2 SVGAGI come from the germline V gene. The CDR3 is 15 amino acids. DNA of the CDR3: TGTGCCAGCAGCTTACCGGGACAGGGAAGTACTGAAGCTTTCTTT. As protein: CASSLPGQGSTEAFF.

The chain joins TRBV4-3 to TRBJ1-5; D not certain. The length of the CDR3 is 16 residues. Trimming removed 0 bases at V and 5 bases at J, with 14 bases between. CDR1 is LGHNA, CDR2 YSLEER, per germline. The CDR3 sequence is CASSQDLTVPHQPQHF. The CDR3 DNA reads as TGCGCCAGCAGCCAAGATTTAACAGTTCCACATCAGCCCCAGCATTTT.

The chain has TRBV6-4 and TRBJ2-2, with 8 nucleotides matching TRBD2. This CDR3 has 16 residues. The V segment lost 2 bases and the J segment 1 base; nucleotides outside the gene matches: 3. Germline-derived CDR1 and CDR2 are MRHNA and SNTAGT. DNA of the CDR3: TGTGCCAGCAGTGACGGAAGCGGGGGGAACACCGGGGAGCTGTTTTTT. Translated: CASSDGSGGNTGELFF.

The CDR3 region has the DNA TGTGCCTGGAGTGCAGGGGGCGGGGGTGAAAAACTGTTTTTT. Protein: CAWSAGGGGEKLFF. The J gene is TRBJ1-4, the V gene TRBV30, with 8 bases aligning to TRBD1. J was trimmed by 7 bases and V by 1 base; bases with no gene match: 5. Germline V CDR1 and CDR2: GTSNPN, SVGIG (reference sequence). There are 14 residues in the CDR3.